Presented here are 21 T cell receptor beta chains from one specimen sequenced in a study of T cell changes during pregnancy in multiple sclerosis. Measured with immunoSEQ multiplex PCR; TCRdb has only the in-frame clones, and not every one. The table lists around 80,000 clones, about 90% of them singletons. The sample here was peripheral blood, taken before pregnancy. The receptors here all came from a female donor with multiple sclerosis, enrolled in a pregnancy study.

The V call is TRBV5-1, the J call TRBJ2-5; 7 bases agree with TRBD2. V shed 2 bases, J shed 3 bases, and the junction held 7 bases outside the gene matches. Germline V gene sequence: CDR1 SGHRS, CDR2 YFSETQ. The CDR3 consists of 15 residues. CDR3 in amino acids: CASSLAGNSKETQYF. CDR3 DNA sequence: TGCGCCAGCAGCTTAGCGGGGAATAGCAAAGAGACCCAGTACTTC.

A single count supports this clone. This chain connects TRBV28 to TRBJ2-1; 9 bases line up with TRBD2. The germline V gene has CDR1 MDHEN and CDR2 SYDVKM. The V gene end was trimmed by 2 bases and the J gene end by 8 bases; junction bases not matched to a gene: 10. The CDR3 is 16 amino acids. The CDR3 nucleotides are TGTGCCAGCAGTTTAGAAGCTAGCGGGATTCGGGATGAGCAGTTCTTC. Translation: CASSLEASGIRDEQFF. Based on the CDR3 plus reference TRBV28 and TRBJ2-1, the full variable domain is DVKVTQSSRYLVKRTGEKVFLECVQDMDHENMFWYRQDPGLGLRLIYFSYDVKMKEKGDIPEGYSVSREKKERFSLILESASTNQTSMYLCASSLEASGIRDEQFFGPGTRLTVL.

V usage is TRBV4-2 and J usage is TRBJ2-2; 8 bases are shared with TRBD2. The CDR3 loop spans 17 amino acids. Trimming removed 2 bases from V and 4 bases from J; junction bases left unmatched: 9. Germline-derived CDR1 and CDR2 are LGHNA and YNFKEQ. CDR3: CASSQMSGSLVTGELFF. In DNA, the CDR3 is TGTGCCAGCAGCCAAATGAGCGGGAGTTTAGTCACCGGGGAGCTGTTTTTT.

The chain uses TRBV5-6 and TRBJ1-2; 8 bases map to TRBD1. This CDR3 has 14 residues. Per germline, CDR1 SGHDT and CDR2 YYEEEE. V shed 2 bases, J shed 7 bases, and the junction held 7 bases outside the gene matches. The CDR3 here is CASSFDRGERGYTF. In DNA, the CDR3 is TGTGCCAGCAGCTTTGACAGGGGAGAACGTGGCTACACCTTC.

The genes are TRBV2 and TRBJ2-1; maybe TRBD2 (6 bases). The CDR3 has 18 residues. From germline, CDR1 is SNHLY and CDR2 FYNNEI. V lost 3 bases, J lost 4 bases, and 22 bases lay in between. Written as DNA, the CDR3 is TGTGCCAGCAGTGATCTACTCCTGGGGACTTCTCAATACAATGAGCAGTTCTTC. This translates into CASSDLLLGTSQYNEQFF.

The chain links TRBV28 to TRBJ2-7; D is possibly TRBD1 (5 bases). Germline values: CDR1 MDHEN, CDR2 SYDVKM. The CDR3 extends over 14 amino acids. V was trimmed by 2 bases and J by 6 bases, leaving 14 bases between them. The DNA of the CDR3 is TGTGCCAGCAGTTTAAACCCAGGGTTGGGCGAGCAGTACTTC. This encodes CASSLNPGLGEQYF.

The chain joins TRBV27 to TRBJ2-7; tentatively, D is TRBD1 (6 bases). V shed 3 bases and J shed 4 bases, with 13 bases lying between them. Germline CDR1 reads MNHEY; CDR2 reads SMNVEV (reference sequence). The CDR3 extends over 14 amino acids. DNA of the CDR3: TGTGCCAGCAGTTTGGGCCGGGACACTTACGAGCAGTACTTC. It encodes CASSLGRDTYEQYF.

This chain connects TRBV4-2 to TRBJ2-5; 11 nucleotides match TRBD2. V lost 4 bases and J lost 2; bases outside the gene matches: 6. The CDR3 is 16 amino acids. Per the germline V gene, CDR1 is LGHNA and CDR2 is YNFKEQ. The CDR3 nucleotides are TGTGCCAGCAGCCCCGGGACTAGCGGTTCACAAGAGACCCAGTACTTC. Protein sequence: CASSPGTSGSQETQYF.

The rearrangement joins TRBV7-2 to TRBJ2-2; 9 bases map to TRBD2. CDR1 and CDR2 (germline): SGHTA, FQGNSA. The V segment lost 1 base and the J segment 5 bases; nucleotides outside the gene matches: 11. This CDR3 has 18 residues. The DNA of the CDR3 is TGTGCCAGCAGCTTAGTCGGCGGGAGGGCCCTCGGGACCGGGGAGCTGTTTTTT. Amino acid sequence: CASSLVGGRALGTGELFF.

The genes are TRBV27 and TRBJ1-5; D remains ambiguous. V shed 3 bases and J shed 0 bases, with 9 bases lying between them. CDR3 size: 15 residues. Germline V lookup: CDR1 MNHEY, CDR2 SMNVEV (reference sequence). CDR3 residues: CASSLNVDSNQPQHF. The DNA of the CDR3 is TGTGCCAGCAGTTTGAATGTAGATAGCAATCAGCCCCAGCATTTT.

In its sample, this clone was seen once. The chain combines TRBV5-1 with TRBJ1-2, with a tentative D call TRBD1 (6 bases). Trimming removed 1 base from V and 7 bases from J, with 20 bases in between. CDR3 length: 16 residues. Germline V gene lookup returns CDR1 SGHRS and CDR2 YFSETQ. CDR3 in amino acids: CASSLPGQNPMGGYTF. CDR3 DNA: TGCGCCAGCAGCTTGCCCGGACAGAACCCAATGGGTGGCTACACCTTC.

This chain links TRBV25-1 with TRBJ2-3; 11 positions match TRBD2. This CDR3 comprises 15 residues. V dropped 5 bases and J dropped 8; count of bases not matched to a gene: 9. The germline CDR1 and CDR2 sequences are MGHDK and SYGVNS. The CDR3 sequence: CASSFSGRGEGTQYF. Written as DNA, the CDR3 is TGTGCCAGCAGTTTTAGCGGGAGGGGTGAAGGTACGCAGTATTTT.

This chain links TRBV21-1 with TRBJ2-1; TRBD2, as called in the table, went unchecked against the DNA. TRBV21-1 is recorded as a pseudogene. The CDR3 extends over 12 amino acids. The CDR3 protein is CASSRGGNEQFF. DNA for the CDR3: TGTGCCAGCAGCCGGGGAGGGAATGAGCAGTTCTTC.

The chain couples TRBV6-6 to TRBJ1-1; no clear D. The V gene's germline CDR1 is MNHNY and CDR2 SVGAGI (reference sequence). V was trimmed by 6 bases and J by 8 bases, leaving 7 bases between them. This CDR3 region has 10 residues. The CDR3 loop reads CASRDLEAFF. The CDR3 region has the DNA TGTGCCAGCAGGGACTTGGAAGCTTTCTTT.

The rearrangement joins TRBV27 to TRBJ2-5, with D tentatively TRBD2 (6 bases). The V end was cut by 4 bases, the J end by 3 bases, with 21 bases between. The CDR3 spans 17 residues. The germline CDR1 and CDR2 sequences are MNHEY and SMNVEV (reference sequence). Here the CDR3 reads CASSSFSWGVSEETQYF. CDR3 DNA: TGTGCCAGCAGTTCCTTTTCTTGGGGGGTAAGCGAAGAGACCCAGTACTTC.

The chain carries TRBV6-5 and TRBJ2-2, with TRBD1 as a possible D gene (5 bases). Trimming stripped 6 bases from V and 2 bases from J, with 7 bases between. Germline V gene lookup returns CDR1 MNHEY and CDR2 SVGAGI. CDR3 length equals 13 residues. The CDR3 spells CASRDSNTGELFF. CDR3 bases: TGTGCCAGCAGAGACAGTAACACCGGGGAGCTGTTTTTT.

V usage is TRBV29-1 and J usage is TRBJ2-1, with TRBD2 matching 11 bases. Germline CDR1 and CDR2: SQVTM and ANQGSEA. V trimming: 4 bases; J trimming: 7 bases; junction bases outside the gene matches: 6. This CDR3 is 14 amino acids long. In DNA form, the CDR3 reads TGCAGCGTTGTAGGTAGCGGGAGGGTAAATGAGCAGTTCTTC. Its protein is CSVVGSGRVNEQFF.

CDR3 amino acids: CATSSVLDSQAEQYF. The CDR3 DNA is TGTGCCACCAGCAGTGTTTTGGACTCCCAGGCCGAGCAGTACTTC. The rearrangement joins TRBV15 to TRBJ2-7; possible D gene TRBD2, 5 bases. This CDR3 spans 15 amino acids. Trimming took off 3 bases at V and 6 bases at J, with 18 bases between the two ends. Germline lookup yields CDR1 LNHNV and CDR2 YYDKDF (reference sequence).

The gene calls are TRBV7-9 and TRBJ2-1; the match to TRBD2 covers 12 bases. The CDR3 length is 16 residues. V lost 1 base and J lost 9; bases outside the gene matches: 7. Germline V gene data show CDR1 as SEHNR and CDR2 as FQNEAQ (reference sequence). CDR3 amino acids: CASSLGTSGKGGEQFF. CDR3 nucleotide sequence: TGTGCCAGCAGCTTAGGGACTAGCGGGAAAGGAGGTGAGCAGTTCTTC.

The V call is TRBV4-2, the J call TRBJ2-5; TRBD1 might be the D (6 bases). The germline V and J ends were trimmed by 4 bases and 2 bases, with 14 bases remaining between them. The CDR3 loop spans 15 amino acids. The germline CDR1 and CDR2 sequences are LGHNA and YNFKEQ. The CDR3 protein is CASSRRSGQQETQYF. CDR3 bases: TGTGCCAGCAGCCGACGGTCCGGACAGCAAGAGACCCAGTACTTC.

The rearrangement joins TRBV28 to TRBJ2-1; D is perhaps TRBD2 (6 bases). The CDR3 length is 15 residues. The germline gives CDR1 MDHEN, CDR2 SYDVKM. The V and J ends lost 5 bases and 3 bases respectively, with 14 bases between them. Here the CDR3 reads CASSGAGLGYNEQFF. DNA for the CDR3: TGTGCCAGCAGTGGGGCGGGACTCGGCTACAATGAGCAGTTCTTC.